This T cell receptor beta chain appears in the sequencing data of a study of cytomegalovirus exposure and HLA in healthy donors. The primer mix had 60 Vbeta and 13 Jbeta primers. Data came from immunoSEQ multiplex PCR; TCRdb stores just in-frame clones and leaves some out. The sample lists roughly 200,000 clones; about 77% were seen once. V trimming: 1 base; J trimming: 6 bases; junction bases outside the gene matches: 6. The CDR3 runs 17 residues. The V gene's germline CDR1 is SGHVS and CDR2 FNYEAQ. The sequenced sample consisted of PBMCs. V gene TRBV7-6 combines with J gene TRBJ2-3, with 14 bases aligning to TRBD2. The receptor comes from a female donor in good health and CMV-seronegative. CDR3 region: CASSLGLAGGQRDTQYF. DNA for the CDR3: TGTGCCAGCAGCTTAGGACTAGCGGGAGGGCAGAGGGATACGCAGTATTTT.